This record looks at one T cell receptor beta chain sequence and its context. Germline CDR1 reads SGHTA; CDR2 reads FQGNSA. CDR3 length: 14 residues. V lost 3 bases and J lost 7; bases outside the gene matches: 7. Some clones are missing from TCRdb's copy, which holds only in-frame ones; the method was immunoSEQ multiplex PCR. This table holds 150,000 to 200,000 clones, around nine tenths found once. The data derive from a study of blood T cell repertoires in COVID-19. Sequences were obtained from peripheral blood. This receptor was obtained from a woman at least 80 years old with COVID-19, enrolled during active disease. The chain joins TRBV7-2 to TRBJ1-2; 8 bases fit TRBD1. CDR3 bases: TGTGCCAGCAGCTTGATAGACAGGGGTAGTGGCTACACCTTC. It translates to CASSLIDRGSGYTF. The full variable domain, in which reference TRBV7-2 and TRBJ1-2 provide the parts outside the CDR3, is GAGVSQSPSNKVTEKGKDVELRCDPISGHTALYWYRQSLGQGLEFLIYFQGNSAPDKSGLPSDRFSAERTGGSVSTLTIQRTQQEDSAVYLCASSLIDRGSGYTFGSGTRLTVV.